Following are 20 T cell receptor beta chains from one sample sequenced in a study of cytomegalovirus exposure and HLA in healthy donors. The PCR was carried out with 60 Vbeta primers and 13 Jbeta primers. Repertoires were generated with immunoSEQ multiplex PCR, while TCRdb's copy carries only in-frame clones and drops some. The sample yields around 50,000 clones, around 62% seen once. Material: PBMCs. These receptors all stem from a human donor in good health.

The chain combines TRBV29-1 with TRBJ1-2; TRBD1 matches 9 bases. Germline-derived CDR1 and CDR2 are SQVTM and ANQGSEA. This CDR3 spans 14 amino acids. The V and J ends lost 3 bases and 4 bases, in that order; junction bases with no gene match: 6. The DNA of the CDR3 is TGCAGCGTTGATGGGGACAGGGATAGCTATGGCTACACCTTC. Translated, it gives CSVDGDRDSYGYTF.

V gene TRBV19 combines with J gene TRBJ2-5; D possibly corresponds to TRBD1 (6 bases). The J call is doubtful: the DNA matches TRBJ2-7 better. CDR1 LNHDA and CDR2 SQIVND come from the germline V gene (reference sequence). This CDR3 comprises 15 residues. CDR3 sequence (DNA): TGTGCCAGTAGTAGAGAGACAGGACCCACCAACGAGCAGTACTTC. This translates into CASSRETGPTNEQYF.

The chain carries TRBV27 and TRBJ2-7; the match to TRBD2 covers 7 bases. This CDR3 spans 14 amino acids. Germline CDR1 is MNHEY and CDR2 is SMNVEV (reference sequence). V gave up 2 bases and J gave up 4 bases; unmatched junction bases: 5. CDR3 nucleotides: TGTGCCAGCAGTTTAGGCGGGGGATTTTACGAGCAGTACTTC. This encodes CASSLGGGFYEQYF.

The J gene is TRBJ2-7, the V gene TRBV5-1; possibly TRBD2 for D (5 bases). From germline, CDR1 is SGHRS and CDR2 YFSETQ. The CDR3 totals 15 residues. Trimming removed 4 bases at V and 0 bases at J, with 14 bases between. CDR3 nucleotides: TGCGCCAGCAGCACCGCGAGGAGGAGCTCCTACGAGCAGTACTTC. This sequence encodes CASSTARRSSYEQYF.

The V and J genes are TRBV5-4 and TRBJ1-3; the D is unclear. The CDR3 has 16 residues. With 0 bases removed from V and 0 bases from J, the gap between germline ends came to 10 bases. Germline lookup yields CDR1 SGHNT and CDR2 YYREEE (reference sequence). CDR3 in DNA: TGTGCCAGCAGCTTGGCGGCGGCCAGCTCTGGAAACACCATATATTTT. The encoded protein is CASSLAAASSGNTIYF.

This clone has just a few counts. The chain is built from TRBV7-2 and TRBJ2-7; 12 positions match TRBD2. The CDR3 is 14 amino acids. Germline loops: CDR1 SGHTA, CDR2 FQGNSA. V lost 8 bases, J lost 2 bases, and 4 bases stayed unmatched. The CDR3 reads CASGRTSGAYEQYF. The CDR3 DNA sequence: TGTGCCAGCGGGAGGACTAGCGGGGCCTACGAGCAGTACTTC.

V is TRBV30 and J is TRBJ2-7; D is ambiguous. CDR3 length equals 12 residues. Trimming cost V 2 bases and J 0 bases, with 5 bases left between them. Germline V gene sequence: CDR1 GTSNPN, CDR2 SVGIG (reference sequence). This CDR3 reads CAWSSGSYEQYF. The CDR3, as DNA: TGTGCCTGGAGTTCAGGCTCCTACGAGCAGTACTTC.

The table lists this clone with a few counts. The chain recombines TRBV7-9 with TRBJ1-2; possibly TRBD1 for D (5 bases). The CDR3 totals 15 residues. V was shortened by 2 bases and J by 3 bases, with 13 bases between the two germline ends. Germline V lookup: CDR1 SEHNR, CDR2 FQNEAQ (reference sequence). DNA of the CDR3: TGTGCCAGCAGCTTACTGATTCAGGGTCACTATGGCTACACCTTC. As protein: CASSLLIQGHYGYTF.

V is TRBV6-6 and J is TRBJ1-5; D is unresolved. The CDR3 sequence is 12 residues long. The ends were cut back, 4 bases at V and 9 bases at J, with 10 bases in the middle. Germline values: CDR1 MNHNY, CDR2 SVGAGI (reference sequence). Here the CDR3 reads CASSSPSLPQHF. CDR3 DNA: TGTGCCAGCAGTTCCCCCTCGTTGCCCCAGCATTTT.

The chain combines TRBV9 with TRBJ2-1, with a tentative D call TRBD2 (5 bases). The germline CDR1 and CDR2 sequences are SGDLS and YYNGEE. The germline V and J ends were trimmed by 4 bases and 5 bases, with 13 bases remaining between them. This CDR3 spans 14 amino acids. CDR3 bases: TGTGCCAGCAGCTCACAGAGGGTAGACAATGAGCAGTTCTTC. Encoded protein: CASSSQRVDNEQFF.

The chain links TRBV18 to TRBJ1-1, with 9 bases identical to TRBD1. J gave up 10 bases and V 3 bases, and 9 bases lay outside the gene matches. The CDR3 consists of 14 residues. Germline values: CDR1 KGHSH, CDR2 LQKENI. In DNA, the CDR3 is TGTGCCAGCTCACCTTCGGGACAGGGAAGGGGAGCTTTCTTT. As protein: CASSPSGQGRGAFF.

This chain links TRBV9 with TRBJ2-7, with D perhaps matching TRBD2 (5 bases). This CDR3 has 16 residues. With 0 bases removed from V and 4 bases from J, the gap between germline ends came to 17 bases. The germline CDR1 and CDR2 sequences are SGDLS and YYNGEE. The CDR3 protein is CASSVALRPTIYEQYF. As DNA, the CDR3 is TGTGCCAGCAGCGTAGCCCTGAGACCGACTATTTACGAGCAGTACTTC.

There are a few counts of this clone. The rearrangement joins TRBV2 to TRBJ1-5; D is unclear. With 4 bases removed from V and 0 bases from J, the gap between germline ends came to 7 bases. The CDR3 runs 14 residues. CDR1 SNHLY and CDR2 FYNNEI come from the germline V gene. CDR3: CASSGDYSNQPQHF. CDR3 sequence (DNA): TGTGCCAGCAGTGGAGACTATAGCAATCAGCCCCAGCATTTT. Together with reference TRBV2 and TRBJ1-5, the CDR3 gives the full variable domain: EPEVTQTPSHQVTQMGQEVILRCVPISNHLYFYWYRQILGQKVEFLVSFYNNEISEKSEIFDDQFSVERPDGSNFTLKIRSTKLEDSAMYFCASSGDYSNQPQHFGDGTRLSIL.

The V and J genes are TRBV10-3 and TRBJ2-1; tentatively, D is TRBD2 (6 bases). Germline lookup yields CDR1 ENHRY and CDR2 SYGVKD. The CDR3 is 13 residues long. Trimming stripped 11 bases from V and 5 bases from J, with 16 bases between. The CDR3 bases are TGTGCCTCCGCGGGGTCGCCTGACAATGAGCAGTTCTTC. Amino acids: CASAGSPDNEQFF.

The chain has TRBV7-2 and TRBJ2-5, with TRBD2 as a possible D gene (5 bases). The CDR3 totals 13 residues. V lost 1 base to trimming and J lost 4 bases, with 7 bases between them. Per the germline V gene, CDR1 is SGHTA and CDR2 is FQGNSA. The CDR3 sequence is CASSLGAGETQYF. The CDR3 region has the DNA TGTGCCAGCAGCTTAGGGGCGGGAGAGACCCAGTACTTC.

The J gene is TRBJ2-7, the V gene TRBV9, with 7 bases matching TRBD1. The CDR3 runs to 15 residues. Unmatched junction bases numbered 9, after V lost 3 bases and J lost 3 bases. Germline V gives CDR1 SGDLS, CDR2 YYNGEE. The CDR3 loop reads CASSALPGQNYEQYF. CDR3 nucleotides: TGTGCCAGCAGCGCCCTACCGGGACAGAACTACGAGCAGTACTTC.

V gene TRBV5-5 combines with J gene TRBJ2-7, with 7 bases that match TRBD1. CDR3 size: 14 residues. With V trimmed by 2 bases and J by 4 bases, 6 bases remained unmatched. CDR1 is SGHKS and CDR2 is YYEKEE in the germline V gene (reference sequence). The chain's CDR3 is CASSFDRAYYEQYF. CDR3 nucleotide sequence: TGTGCCAGCAGCTTCGACAGGGCGTATTACGAGCAGTACTTC.

The rearrangement links TRBV5-1 to TRBJ2-5; 8 nucleotides line up with TRBD1. The CDR3 loop spans 15 amino acids. Germline V gene data show CDR1 as SGHRS and CDR2 as YFSETQ. V was clipped by 4 bases and J by 4 bases; unmatched bases: 9. The CDR3 nucleotides are TGCGCCAGCAGCCGATTTACAGGGGGGCCAGAGACCCAGTACTTC. Its protein is CASSRFTGGPETQYF.

The V call is TRBV5-5, the J call TRBJ1-1; no firm D call. The CDR3 is 14 amino acids. Germline values: CDR1 SGHKS, CDR2 YYEKEE (reference sequence). Trimming shortened V by 0 bases and J by 1 base, and 7 bases separated the two germline ends. This CDR3 reads CASSLEPGNTEAFF. The CDR3 DNA reads as TGTGCCAGCAGCTTGGAACCAGGGAACACTGAAGCTTTCTTT.

The CDR3 loop reads CASSIRGSADLYNEQFF. The CDR3 nucleotides read TGTGCCAGTAGTATAAGGGGATCCGCGGACCTCTACAATGAGCAGTTCTTC. The chain links TRBV19 to TRBJ2-1; D may be TRBD1 (5 bases). This CDR3 region has 17 residues. Trimming shortened V by 2 bases and J by 3 bases, and 17 bases separated the two germline ends. CDR1 is LNHDA, CDR2 SQIVND, per germline (reference sequence).